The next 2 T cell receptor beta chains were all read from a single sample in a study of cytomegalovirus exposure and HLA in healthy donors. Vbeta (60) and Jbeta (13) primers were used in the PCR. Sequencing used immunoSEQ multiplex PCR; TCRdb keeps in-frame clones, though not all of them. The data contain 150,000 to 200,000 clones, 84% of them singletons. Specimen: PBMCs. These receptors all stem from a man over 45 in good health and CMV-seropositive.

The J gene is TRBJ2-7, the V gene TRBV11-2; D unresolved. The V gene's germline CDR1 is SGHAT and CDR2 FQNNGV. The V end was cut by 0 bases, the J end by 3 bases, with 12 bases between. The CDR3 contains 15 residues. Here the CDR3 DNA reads TGTGCCAGCAGCTTAGAATTTGCCTCGCACTACGAGCAGTACGTC. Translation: CASSLEFASHYEQYV.

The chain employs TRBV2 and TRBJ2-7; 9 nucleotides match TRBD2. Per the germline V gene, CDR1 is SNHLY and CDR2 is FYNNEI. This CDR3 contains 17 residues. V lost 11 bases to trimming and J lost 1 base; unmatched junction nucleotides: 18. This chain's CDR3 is CAGGLAGSNSGSYEQYV. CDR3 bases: TGTGCCGGGGGGCTAGCGGGAAGTAACTCCGGGTCCTACGAGCAGTACGTC.